The TCR beta chain described here comes from a study of Graves' ophthalmopathy and Graves' hyperthyroidism. This clonotype came up many times. People with hyperthyroidism were aged 18 to 65 and newly diagnosed, under 2 months' duration. None of the included patients had other autoimmune diseases, uncontrolled infections, pregnancy or lactation, as these led to exclusion. Clinical symptoms, serum thyroxine, TRAb, thyroid ultrasound and orbital computed tomography were relied on for diagnosis. Amplified material comprised TCR beta CDR3 regions derived from RNA transcripts. RT-PCR in the first round used HTBI primers; a second-round multiplex PCR followed. TCRdb itself ran the multiplex PCR reads through MiXCR, one entry per CDR3 protein. The repertoire includes hundreds of thousands of distinct CDR3 sequences, 20% to 25% of them detected once, and more than 5.5% sits in the top ten. Trimming took 5 bases from V and 1 from J, leaving 8 bases between them. The CDR3 consists of 14 residues. Looked up from germline, CDR1 is SGHTA and CDR2 is FQGTGA.

The clonotype was recovered from a young woman with stable Graves' hyperthyroidism. Some clones in this sample may be carry-over from other donors' samples. This chain connects TRBV7-3 to TRBJ2-2, with D tentatively TRBD1 (5 bases). Input material: peripheral blood. CDR3 amino acids: CASSVQVNTGELFF. In nucleotides, the CDR3 is TGTGCCAGCAGCGTACAGGTGAACACCGGGGAGCTGTTTTTT.